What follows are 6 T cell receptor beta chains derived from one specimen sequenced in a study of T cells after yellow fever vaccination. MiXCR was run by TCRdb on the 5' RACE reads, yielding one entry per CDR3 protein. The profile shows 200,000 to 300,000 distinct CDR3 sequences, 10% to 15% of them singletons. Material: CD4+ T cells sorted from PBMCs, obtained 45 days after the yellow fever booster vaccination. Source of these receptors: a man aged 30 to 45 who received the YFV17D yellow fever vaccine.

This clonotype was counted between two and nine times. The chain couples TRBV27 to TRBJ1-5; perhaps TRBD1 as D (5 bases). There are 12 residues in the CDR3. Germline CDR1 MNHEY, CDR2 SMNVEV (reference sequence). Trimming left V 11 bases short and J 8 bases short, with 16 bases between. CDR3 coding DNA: TGTGCCGACGGGGGGTGGGGAAAGCCCCAGCATTTT. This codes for CADGGWGKPQHF.

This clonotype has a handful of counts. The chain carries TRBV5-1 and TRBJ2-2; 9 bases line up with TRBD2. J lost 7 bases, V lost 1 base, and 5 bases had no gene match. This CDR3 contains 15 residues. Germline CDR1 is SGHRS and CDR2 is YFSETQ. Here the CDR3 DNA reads TGCGCCAGCAGCTTGTTAGCGGGAGAAATCGGGGAGCTGTTTTTT. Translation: CASSLLAGEIGELFF.

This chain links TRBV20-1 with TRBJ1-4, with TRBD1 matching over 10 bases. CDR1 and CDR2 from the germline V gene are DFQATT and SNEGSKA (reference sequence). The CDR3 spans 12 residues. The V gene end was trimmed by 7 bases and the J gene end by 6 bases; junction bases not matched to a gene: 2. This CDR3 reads CSGTGGDEKLFF. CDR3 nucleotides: TGCAGTGGGACAGGGGGAGATGAAAAACTGTTTTTT.

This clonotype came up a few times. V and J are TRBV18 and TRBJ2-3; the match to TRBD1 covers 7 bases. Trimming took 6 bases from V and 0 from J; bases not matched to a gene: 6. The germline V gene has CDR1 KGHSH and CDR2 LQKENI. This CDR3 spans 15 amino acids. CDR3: CASSPGQASTDTQYF. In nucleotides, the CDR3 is TGTGCCAGCTCCCCCGGACAGGCGAGCACAGATACGCAGTATTTT.

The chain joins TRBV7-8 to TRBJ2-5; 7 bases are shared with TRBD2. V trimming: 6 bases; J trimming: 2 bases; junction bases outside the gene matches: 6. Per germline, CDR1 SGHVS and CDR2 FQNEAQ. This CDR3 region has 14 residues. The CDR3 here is CASRQLAKQETQYF. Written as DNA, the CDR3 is TGTGCCAGCAGACAACTAGCGAAACAAGAGACCCAGTACTTC.

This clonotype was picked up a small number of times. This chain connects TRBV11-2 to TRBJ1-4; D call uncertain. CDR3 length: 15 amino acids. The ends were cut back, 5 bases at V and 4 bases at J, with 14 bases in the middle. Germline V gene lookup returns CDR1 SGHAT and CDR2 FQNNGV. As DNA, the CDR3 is TGTGCCAGCAGCCCACTGTGGCGGAATAATGAAAAACTGTTTTTT. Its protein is CASSPLWRNNEKLFF. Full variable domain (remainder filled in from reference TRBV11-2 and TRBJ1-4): EAGVAQSPRYKIIEKRQSVAFWCNPISGHATLYWYQQILGQGPKLLIQFQNNGVVDDSQLPKDRFSAERLKGVDSTLKIQPAKLEDSAVYLCASSPLWRNNEKLFFGSGTQLSVL.